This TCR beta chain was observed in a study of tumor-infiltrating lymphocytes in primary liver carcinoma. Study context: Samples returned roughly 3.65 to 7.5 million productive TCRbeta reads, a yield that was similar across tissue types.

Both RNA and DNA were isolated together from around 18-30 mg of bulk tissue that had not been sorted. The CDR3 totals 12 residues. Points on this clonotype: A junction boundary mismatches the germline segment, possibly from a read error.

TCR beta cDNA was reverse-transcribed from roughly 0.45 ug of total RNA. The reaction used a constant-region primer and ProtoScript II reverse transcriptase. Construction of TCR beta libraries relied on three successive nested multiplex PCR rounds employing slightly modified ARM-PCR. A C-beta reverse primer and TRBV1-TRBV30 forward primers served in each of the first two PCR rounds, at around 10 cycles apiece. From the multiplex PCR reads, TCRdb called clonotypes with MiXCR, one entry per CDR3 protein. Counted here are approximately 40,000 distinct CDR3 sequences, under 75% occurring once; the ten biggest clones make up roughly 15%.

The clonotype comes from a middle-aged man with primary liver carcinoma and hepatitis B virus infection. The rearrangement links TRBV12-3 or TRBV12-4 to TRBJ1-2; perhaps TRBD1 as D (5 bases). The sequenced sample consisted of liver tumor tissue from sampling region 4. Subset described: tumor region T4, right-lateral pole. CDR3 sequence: CARSLEGRGCTF. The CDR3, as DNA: TGTGCCAGAAGTTTAGAGGGTCGGGGCTGCACCTTC.